This T cell receptor (beta chain) derives from a study of shared clonotypes between healthy human individuals. General study points: The authors expected sequencing depth to affect clonotype sharing among donors.

Deep-level running was used for the assay. Repertoires were generated with immunoSEQ multiplex PCR, while TCRdb's copy carries only in-frame clones and drops some. Among approximately 1,500,000 clones listed, nearly 99% were seen once. A remark on this clone: Its antigen is not identified.

Germline CDR1 and CDR2: SNHLY and FYNNEI. The junction had 6 bases not matched to a gene; V was cut back by 0 bases and J by 6 bases. The CDR3 has 16 amino acids. Participating donors were healthy, HIV-negative adults free of recent acute infections or vaccinations. The split of CD4+ cells yielded CD45RA+ naive and CD45RA-negative memory subsets. The TCR comes from a man aged 25 to 40 in good health. The source material was naive CD4+ T cells sorted from blood. The subset denotes: CD45RA+ positively selected. The chain uses TRBV2 and TRBJ2-1; 9 positions match TRBD1. The chain's CDR3 is CASSEAGTGIANEQFF. CDR3 nucleotide sequence: TGTGCCAGCAGTGAAGCAGGGACAGGGATCGCCAATGAGCAGTTCTTC.